The sequence of this T cell receptor beta chain was determined in a study of T cell changes during pregnancy in multiple sclerosis. This CDR3 has 11 amino acids. V dropped 7 bases and J dropped 0 bases, with 4 bases sitting between them. CDR1 is SQVTM, CDR2 ANQGSEA, per germline. Repertoires were generated with immunoSEQ multiplex PCR, while TCRdb's copy carries only in-frame clones and drops some. Here the sample spans about 60,000 clones, about 92% being singletons. The origin of this receptor is a female donor with multiple sclerosis, enrolled in a pregnancy study. Sequencing was performed on CD4+ T cells from peripheral blood mononuclear cells, taken in the second trimester of pregnancy. This chain links TRBV29-1 with TRBJ1-3; D ambiguous. CDR3 sequence: CSANSGNTIYF. Written as DNA, the CDR3 is TGCAGCGCCAACTCTGGAAACACCATATATTTT.